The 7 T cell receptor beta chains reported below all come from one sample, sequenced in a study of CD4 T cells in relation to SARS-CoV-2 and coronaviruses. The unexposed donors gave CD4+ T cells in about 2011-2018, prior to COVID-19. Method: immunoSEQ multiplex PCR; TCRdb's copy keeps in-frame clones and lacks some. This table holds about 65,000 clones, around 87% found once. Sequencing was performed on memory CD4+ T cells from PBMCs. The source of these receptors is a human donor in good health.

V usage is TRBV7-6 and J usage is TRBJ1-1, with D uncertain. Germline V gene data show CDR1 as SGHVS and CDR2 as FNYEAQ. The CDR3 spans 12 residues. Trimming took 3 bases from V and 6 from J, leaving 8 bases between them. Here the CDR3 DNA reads TGTGCCAGCAGCTTTACTGGGGCTGAAGCTTTCTTT. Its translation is CASSFTGAEAFF.

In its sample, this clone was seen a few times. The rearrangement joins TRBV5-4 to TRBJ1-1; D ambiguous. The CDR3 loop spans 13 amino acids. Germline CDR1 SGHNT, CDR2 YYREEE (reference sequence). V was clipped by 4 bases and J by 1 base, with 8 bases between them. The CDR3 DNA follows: TGTGCCAGCAGCCTACAGAGGAACACTGAAGCTTTCTTT. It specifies CASSLQRNTEAFF.

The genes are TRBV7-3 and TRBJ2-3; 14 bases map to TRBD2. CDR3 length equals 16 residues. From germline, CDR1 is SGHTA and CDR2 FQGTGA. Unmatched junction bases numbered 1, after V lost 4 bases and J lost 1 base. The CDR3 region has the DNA TGTGCCAGCAGCTCGGGACTAGCGGGAGGCACAGATACGCAGTATTTT. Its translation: CASSSGLAGGTDTQYF.

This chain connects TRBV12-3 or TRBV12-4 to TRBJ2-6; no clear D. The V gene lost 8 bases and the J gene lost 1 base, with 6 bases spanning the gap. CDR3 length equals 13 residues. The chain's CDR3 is CASSKSGANVLTF. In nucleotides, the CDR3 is TGTGCCAGCTCAAAATCTGGGGCCAACGTCCTGACTTTC.

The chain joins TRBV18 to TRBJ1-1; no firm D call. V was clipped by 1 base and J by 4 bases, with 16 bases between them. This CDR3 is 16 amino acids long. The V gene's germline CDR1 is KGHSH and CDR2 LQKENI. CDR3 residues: CASSPLLGIGGTEAFF. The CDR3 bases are TGTGCCAGCTCACCACTCTTGGGGATTGGAGGCACTGAAGCTTTCTTT.

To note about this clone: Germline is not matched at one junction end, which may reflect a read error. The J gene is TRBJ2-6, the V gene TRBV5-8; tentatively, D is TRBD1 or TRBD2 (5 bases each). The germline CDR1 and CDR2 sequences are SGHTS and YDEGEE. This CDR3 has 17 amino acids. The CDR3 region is CASRLGTGSSGANVLTF. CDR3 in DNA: TGTGCCAGCAGATTGGGGACGGGGAGCTCTGGGGCCAACGTCCTGACTTTC.

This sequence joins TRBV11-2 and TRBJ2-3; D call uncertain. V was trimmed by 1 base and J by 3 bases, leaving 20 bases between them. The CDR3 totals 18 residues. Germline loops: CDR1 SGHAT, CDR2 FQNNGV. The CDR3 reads CASSLAGSLGLRTDTQYF. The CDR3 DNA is TGTGCCAGCAGCTTAGCAGGCTCATTGGGGTTAAGGACAGATACGCAGTATTTT.